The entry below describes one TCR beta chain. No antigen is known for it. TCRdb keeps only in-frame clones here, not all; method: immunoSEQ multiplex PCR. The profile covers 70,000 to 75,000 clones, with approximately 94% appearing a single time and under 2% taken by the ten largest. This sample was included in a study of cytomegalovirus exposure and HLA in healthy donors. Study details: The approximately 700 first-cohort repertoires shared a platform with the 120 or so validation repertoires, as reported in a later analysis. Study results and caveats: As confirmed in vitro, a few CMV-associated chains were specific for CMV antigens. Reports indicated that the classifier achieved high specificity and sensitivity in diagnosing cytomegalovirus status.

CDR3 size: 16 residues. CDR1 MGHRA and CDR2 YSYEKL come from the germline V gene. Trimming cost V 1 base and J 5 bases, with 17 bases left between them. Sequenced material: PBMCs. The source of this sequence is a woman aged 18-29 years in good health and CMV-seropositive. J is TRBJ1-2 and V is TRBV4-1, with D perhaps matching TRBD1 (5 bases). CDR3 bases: TGCGCCAGCAGCCAAGTCGGCGCAGGGTCTTCGTATGGCTACACCTTC. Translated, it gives CASSQVGAGSSYGYTF.